This TCR beta chain stems from a study of blood T cell repertoires in COVID-19. About the study: The study drew acute and convalescent COVID-19 samples from the United States, Italy and Spain. T cells, B-cell-depleted T cells, or PBMCs supplied cDNA or gDNA.

Authors' methods: For nucleated cells, counts were estimated from reference gene primer amplification. Assay: immunoSEQ multiplex PCR; the TCRdb copy retains only in-frame clones and omits some. The V and J calls and clone size were taken over from that table, and D and trimming were inferred from the DNA. The sample holds 60,000 to 95,000 clones, under 95% seen once. The receptor's source is a woman of 80 years or more with active or convalescent COVID-19. Sample: peripheral blood.

The CDR3 DNA reads as TGCGCCAGCAGCTCCATGGACAGAACTGAAGCTTTCTTT. Amino acids: CASSSMDRTEAFF. The chain uses TRBV5-1 and TRBJ1-1; weak D call: TRBD1 (6 bases). The V and J ends lost 3 bases and 5 bases respectively, with 11 bases between them. The CDR3 has 13 amino acids. Germline V lookup: CDR1 SGHRS, CDR2 YFSETQ. Full variable domain (missing parts from reference TRBV5-1 and TRBJ1-1): KAGVTQTPRYLIKTRGQQVTLSCSPISGHRSVSWYQQTPGQGLQFLFEYFSETQRNKGNFPGRFSGRQFSNSRSEMNVSTLELGDSALYLCASSSMDRTEAFFGQGTRLTVV.